The 10 T cell receptor beta chains reported below all come from one sample, sequenced in a study of T-cell memory formation after mild COVID-19. Each CDR3 protein is one row after TCRdb ran MiXCR on the 5' RACE reads. Among around 450,000 distinct CDR3 sequences, approximately 20% were seen once, and the ten largest hold roughly 8%. Material for sequencing was PBMCs or a T cell subset sorted from them (not recorded which). The source is an adult woman who had mild COVID-19 (a few samples of this study predate the infection). Cell type and time point are not known.

This clonotype has just a few counts. The chain combines TRBV7-9 with TRBJ2-2, with D perhaps TRBD1 (6 bases). V was clipped by 3 bases and J by 1 base, with 9 bases between them. Germline values: CDR1 SEHNR, CDR2 FQNEAQ (reference sequence). CDR3 length: 15 amino acids. The CDR3 spells CASSFETGNTGELFF. CDR3 DNA sequence: TGTGCCAGCAGCTTTGAGACAGGGAACACCGGGGAGCTGTTTTTT.

J is TRBJ2-1 and V is TRBV9; 10 bases map to TRBD1. Trimming cost V 0 bases and J 4 bases; bases outside gene matches: 1. CDR3 size: 15 residues. Germline-derived CDR1 and CDR2 are SGDLS and YYNGEE. CDR3 nucleotide sequence: TGTGCCAGCAGCGTAGGGACAGGGGGGTACAATGAGCAGTTCTTC. Translating it yields CASSVGTGGYNEQFF.

The rearrangement uses TRBV6-5 and TRBJ1-1, with 8 bases identical to TRBD1. CDR1 is MNHEY and CDR2 is SVGAGI in the germline V gene. With 2 bases clipped from V and 9 bases from J, the junction kept 11 bases outside the gene matches. The CDR3 contains 15 residues. This chain's CDR3 is CASSYGAGGDLKAFF. The CDR3 coding sequence is TGTGCCAGCAGTTACGGGGCAGGGGGCGACCTAAAAGCTTTCTTT.

This clonotype has ten or more counts. V is TRBV24-1 and J is TRBJ2-2; no clear D gene. The CDR3 is made up of 14 amino acids. The V gene lost 7 bases and the J gene lost 4 bases, with 12 bases spanning the gap. Germline V gene data show CDR1 as KGHDR and CDR2 as SFDVKD. The CDR3 DNA is TGTGCCACCAGATCTACAACGGCCACCGGGGAGCTGTTTTTT. Its translation is CATRSTTATGELFF.

The rearrangement uses TRBV12-3 or TRBV12-4 and TRBJ1-2; 10 bases are shared with TRBD1. This CDR3 has 16 residues. V shed 6 bases, J shed 4 bases, and the junction held 11 bases outside the gene matches. The DNA of the CDR3 is TGTGCCAGCAGACTAAACGACAGGGGGCTCGGCTATGGCTACACCTTC. It is translated as CASRLNDRGLGYGYTF.

V and J are TRBV7-6 and TRBJ1-1, with D possibly being TRBD1 (5 bases). Per germline, CDR1 SGHVS and CDR2 FNYEAQ. The CDR3 length is 16 residues. The germline V and J ends were trimmed by 1 base and 4 bases, with 16 bases remaining between them. The CDR3 sequence: CASSLEGGGVGTEAFF. CDR3 DNA: TGTGCCAGCAGCTTAGAGGGAGGAGGGGTTGGCACTGAAGCTTTCTTT.

This clonotype was observed a few times. The chain has TRBV20-1 and TRBJ2-5; D may be TRBD2 (5 bases). V lost 3 bases and J lost 2, with 10 bases in between. Germline-derived CDR1 and CDR2 are DFQATT and SNEGSKA (reference sequence). This CDR3 comprises 13 residues. The CDR3 nucleotides read TGCAGTGCTAGTACGGGATTTCAAGAGACCCAGTACTTC. Amino acid sequence: CSASTGFQETQYF.

This chain joins TRBV6-2 or TRBV6-3 and TRBJ2-7; the match to TRBD1 covers 8 bases. The length of the CDR3 is 15 residues. Germline V gives CDR1 MNHEY, CDR2 SVGEGT. Losses at the gene ends were 6 bases for V and 3 bases for J; bases not matched to a gene: 10. CDR3 protein: CASRARTGKVYEQYF. CDR3 nucleotide sequence: TGTGCCAGCAGAGCCAGGACAGGGAAGGTCTACGAGCAGTACTTC.

This clonotype was detected ten times or more. This chain joins TRBV7-6 and TRBJ2-3; 10 nucleotides agree with TRBD2. Germline assignment: CDR1 SGHVS and CDR2 FNYEAQ. CDR3 size: 16 residues. Trimming cost V 4 bases and J 3 bases; bases outside gene matches: 7. The CDR3 region has the DNA TGTGCCAGCAGCTCCCAGCTAGCGGGAGCTACAGATACGCAGTATTTT. Translated: CASSSQLAGATDTQYF.

This chain uses TRBV7-6 with TRBJ1-3; 8 nucleotides agree with TRBD1. CDR3 size: 18 residues. The germline V gene has CDR1 SGHVS and CDR2 FNYEAQ. V was pared by 3 bases and J by 1 base, with 11 bases of the junction left unmatched. CDR3 nucleotides: TGTGCCAGCAGCTTGAGACCCAGGGGGCTCGGATCTGGAAACACCATATATTTT. This gives the protein CASSLRPRGLGSGNTIYF.